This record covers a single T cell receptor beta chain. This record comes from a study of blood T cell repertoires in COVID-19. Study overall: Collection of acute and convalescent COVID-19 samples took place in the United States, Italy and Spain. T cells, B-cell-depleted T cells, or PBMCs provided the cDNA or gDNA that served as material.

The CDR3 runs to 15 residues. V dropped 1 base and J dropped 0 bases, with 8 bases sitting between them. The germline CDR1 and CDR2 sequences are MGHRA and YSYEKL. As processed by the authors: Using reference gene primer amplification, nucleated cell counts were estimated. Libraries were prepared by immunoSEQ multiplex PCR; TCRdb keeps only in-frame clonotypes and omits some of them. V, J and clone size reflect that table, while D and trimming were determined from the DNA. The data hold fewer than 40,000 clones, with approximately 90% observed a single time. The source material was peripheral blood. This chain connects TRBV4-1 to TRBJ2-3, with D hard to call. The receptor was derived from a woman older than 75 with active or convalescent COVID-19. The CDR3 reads CASSQVFSSTDTQYF. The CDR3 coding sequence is TGCGCCAGCAGCCAAGTCTTTTCTAGCACAGATACGCAGTATTTT.